A single TCR beta chain is shown here with its context. Some clones are missing from TCRdb's copy, which holds only in-frame ones; the method was immunoSEQ multiplex PCR. The repertoire holds millions of clones, with roughly 94% as singletons. The sample is drawn from a study of shared clonotypes between healthy human individuals. Overall study context: Three plates were used per donor for CD4 naive, three for CD4 memory, two for CD8 naive and one for CD8 memory.

Germline CDR1 and CDR2: SGHRS and YFSETQ. Deletions cut 3 bases from V and 2 bases from J, with 17 bases between. The CDR3 runs to 16 residues. The chain is built from TRBV5-1 and TRBJ2-5, with D possibly matching TRBD1 (5 bases). The source is a young man in good health. Sequencing input: naive CD4+ T cells sorted from blood. The subset: CD45RA+ positively selected. DNA of the CDR3: TGCGCCAGCAGCTCCTCCGCTAGGACAAAGCAAGAGACCCAGTACTTC. Its translation is CASSSSARTKQETQYF.